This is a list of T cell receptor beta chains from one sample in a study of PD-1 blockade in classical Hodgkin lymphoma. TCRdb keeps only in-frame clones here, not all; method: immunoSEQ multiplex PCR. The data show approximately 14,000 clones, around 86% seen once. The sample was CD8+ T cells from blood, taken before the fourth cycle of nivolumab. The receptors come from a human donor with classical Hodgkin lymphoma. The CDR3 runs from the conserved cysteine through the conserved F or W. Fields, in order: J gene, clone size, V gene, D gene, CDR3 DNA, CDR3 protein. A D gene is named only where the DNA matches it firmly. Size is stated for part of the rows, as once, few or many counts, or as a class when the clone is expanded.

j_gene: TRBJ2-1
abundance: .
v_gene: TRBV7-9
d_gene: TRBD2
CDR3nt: TGTGCCAGCATCCTGACTAGCGGAAACAGAAATGAGCAGTTCTTC
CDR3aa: CASILTSGNRNEQFF

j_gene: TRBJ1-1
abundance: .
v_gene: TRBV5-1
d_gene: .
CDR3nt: TGCGCCAGCAGCCCCCGGGACGGAGGAACCCTTGAAGCTTTCTTT
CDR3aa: CASSPRDGGTLEAFF

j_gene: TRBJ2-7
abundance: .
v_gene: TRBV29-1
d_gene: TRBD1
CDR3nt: TGCAGCGCCTGGACAGGGACGACCTACGAGCAGTACTTC
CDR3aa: CSAWTGTTYEQYF

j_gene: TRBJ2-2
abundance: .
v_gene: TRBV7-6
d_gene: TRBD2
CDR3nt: TGTGCCAGCAGCTTAATATCCGGGAGGGATTACACCGGGGAGCTGTTTTTT
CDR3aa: CASSLISGRDYTGELFF

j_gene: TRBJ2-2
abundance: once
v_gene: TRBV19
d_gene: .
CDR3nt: TGTGCCAGTAGTGTAGAAGGCGGGGAGCTGTTTTTT
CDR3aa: CASSVEGGELFF

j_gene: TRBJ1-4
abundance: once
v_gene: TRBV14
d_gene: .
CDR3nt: TGTGCCAGCAGCCAAGATCAATCCCTAGGCGAAAAACTGTTTTTT
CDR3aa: CASSQDQSLGEKLFF

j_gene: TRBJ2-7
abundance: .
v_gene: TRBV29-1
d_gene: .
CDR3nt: TGCAGCGCTTTGACCGCTTCTGTCAACTACGAGCAGTACTTC
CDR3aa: CSALTASVNYEQYF

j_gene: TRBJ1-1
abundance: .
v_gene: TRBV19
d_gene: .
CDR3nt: TGTGCCAGTAGTATAGCTGGGGGTTACGCTGAAGCTTTCTTT
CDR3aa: CASSIAGGYAEAFF

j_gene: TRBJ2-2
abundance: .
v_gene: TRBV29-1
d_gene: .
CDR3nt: TGCAGCGTCGTGCGAGATTCCGGGGAGCTGTTTTTT
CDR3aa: CSVVRDSGELFF

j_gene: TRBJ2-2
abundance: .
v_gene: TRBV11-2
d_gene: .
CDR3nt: TGTGCCAGCAGCTTCGAGACCGGGGAGCTGTTTTTT
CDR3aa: CASSFETGELFF

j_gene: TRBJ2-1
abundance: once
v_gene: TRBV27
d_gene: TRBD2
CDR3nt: TGTGCCAGCAGTTCGGGGACTAGCGGGACCTACAATGAGCAGTTCTTC
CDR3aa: CASSSGTSGTYNEQFF

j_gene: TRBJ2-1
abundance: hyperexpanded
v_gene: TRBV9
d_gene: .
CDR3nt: TGTGCCAGCAGCGTAGAGGCTAGTCCCTACAATGAGCAGTTCTTC
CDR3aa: CASSVEASPYNEQFF

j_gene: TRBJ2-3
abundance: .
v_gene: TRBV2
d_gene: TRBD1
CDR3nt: TGTGCCAGCAGGGGGACAGTCACAGATACGCAGTATTTT
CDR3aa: CASRGTVTDTQYF

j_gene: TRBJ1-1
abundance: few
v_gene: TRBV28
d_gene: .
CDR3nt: TGTGCCAGCAACAGGGTTACTGAAGCTTTCTTT
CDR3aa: CASNRVTEAFF

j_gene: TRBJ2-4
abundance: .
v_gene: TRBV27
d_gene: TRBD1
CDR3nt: TGTGCCAGCATCCGGACAGGGTTTATTGCCAAAAACATTCAGTACTTC
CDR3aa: CASIRTGFIAKNIQYF

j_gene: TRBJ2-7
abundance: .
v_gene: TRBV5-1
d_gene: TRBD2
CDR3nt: TGCGCCAGCAGCTTGGCCCCGTCTAGCGGCTCCTACGAGCAGTACTTC
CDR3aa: CASSLAPSSGSYEQYF

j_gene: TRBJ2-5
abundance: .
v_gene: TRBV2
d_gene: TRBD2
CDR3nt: TGTGCCGGGTTACTAGCGGTCCAAGAGACCCAGTACTTC
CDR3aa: CAGLLAVQETQYF

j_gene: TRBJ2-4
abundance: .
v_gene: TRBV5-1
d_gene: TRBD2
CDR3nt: TGCGCCAGCAGGGGTCCGGGACTAGCGGGAGGCTTAGCCAAAAACATTCAGTACTTC
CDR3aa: CASRGPGLAGGLAKNIQYF

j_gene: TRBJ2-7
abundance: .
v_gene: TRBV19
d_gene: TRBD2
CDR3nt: TGTGCCAGTAGTTGGTCTAGCGGGATCTACGAGCAGTACTTC
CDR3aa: CASSWSSGIYEQYF

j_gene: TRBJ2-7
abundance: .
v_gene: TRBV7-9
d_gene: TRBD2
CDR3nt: TGTGCCAGCAGCCCTTCTAGCGGGAGGGCCTCCTACGAGCAGTACTTC
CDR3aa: CASSPSSGRASYEQYF

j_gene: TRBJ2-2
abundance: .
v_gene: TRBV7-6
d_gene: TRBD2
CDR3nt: TGTGCCAGCAGCTTGACGGGAGGGGTTTGGGCCGGGGAGCTGTTTTTT
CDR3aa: CASSLTGGVWAGELFF

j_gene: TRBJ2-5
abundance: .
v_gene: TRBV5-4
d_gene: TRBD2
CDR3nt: TGTGCCAGCAGCTTGGTCCCTAGCGGGGGAGCACAACAAGAGACCCAGTACTTC
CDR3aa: CASSLVPSGGAQQETQYF

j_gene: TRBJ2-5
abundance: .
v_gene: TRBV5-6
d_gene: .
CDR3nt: TGTGCCAGCACCTATATAACGGAAGAGACCCAGTACTTC
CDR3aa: CASTYITEETQYF

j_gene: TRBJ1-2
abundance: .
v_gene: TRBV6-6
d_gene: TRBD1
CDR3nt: TGTGCCAGCAGCCCAGGACAGGCCTATGGCTACACCTTC
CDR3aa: CASSPGQAYGYTF

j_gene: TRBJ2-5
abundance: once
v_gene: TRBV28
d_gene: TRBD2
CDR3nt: TGTGCCAGCAGTCCCGACTTAGCGGGAGAAGGAGAGACCCAGTACTTC
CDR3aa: CASSPDLAGEGETQYF

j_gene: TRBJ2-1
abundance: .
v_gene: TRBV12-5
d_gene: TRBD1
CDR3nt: TGTGCTAGTGGTTTGGGGGGGACAGGGGACGGTTATTCCTACAATGAGCAGTTCTTC
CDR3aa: CASGLGGTGDGYSYNEQFF

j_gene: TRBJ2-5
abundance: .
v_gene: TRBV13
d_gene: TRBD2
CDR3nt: TGTGCCAGCAGCCCAGGGACTAGCGGGAGTCCAGAGACCCAGTACTTC
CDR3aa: CASSPGTSGSPETQYF

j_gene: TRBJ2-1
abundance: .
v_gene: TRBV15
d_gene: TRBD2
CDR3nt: TGTGCCACCAGCAGAGAGGCTAGCGGGAGGTACAATGAGCAGTTCTTC
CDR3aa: CATSREASGRYNEQFF

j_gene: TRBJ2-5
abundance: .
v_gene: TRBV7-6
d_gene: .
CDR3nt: TGTGCCAGCAGCTCGGGAGACAGGGATAGAGAGACCCAGTACTTC
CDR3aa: CASSSGDRDRETQYF

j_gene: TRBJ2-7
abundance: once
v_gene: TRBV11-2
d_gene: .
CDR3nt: TGTGCCAGCAGCTTAACAAGACAGCTTTACGAGCAGTACTTC
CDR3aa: CASSLTRQLYEQYF

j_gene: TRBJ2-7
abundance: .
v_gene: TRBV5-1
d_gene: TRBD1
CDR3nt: TGCGCCAGCAGCATAGGACAGGGGGCGTACGAGCAGTACTTC
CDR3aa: CASSIGQGAYEQYF

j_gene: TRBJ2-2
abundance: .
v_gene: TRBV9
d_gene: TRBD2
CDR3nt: TGTGCCAGCAGCGTAGACTCTAGCGGGAGTAACACCGGGGAGCTGTTTTTT
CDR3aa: CASSVDSSGSNTGELFF

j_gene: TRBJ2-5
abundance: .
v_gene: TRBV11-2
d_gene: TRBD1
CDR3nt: TGTGCCAGCAGCTTAGGAGGGACAGATCAAGAGACCCAGTACTTC
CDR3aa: CASSLGGTDQETQYF

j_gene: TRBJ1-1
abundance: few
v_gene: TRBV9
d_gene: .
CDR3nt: TGTGCCAGCAGCGGGGTTGCCACTGAAGCTTTCTTT
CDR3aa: CASSGVATEAFF

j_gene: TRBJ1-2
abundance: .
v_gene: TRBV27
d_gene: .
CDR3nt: TGTGCCAGCAGCTATCGACAGGTCTCCACCTATGGCTACACCTTC
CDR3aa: CASSYRQVSTYGYTF

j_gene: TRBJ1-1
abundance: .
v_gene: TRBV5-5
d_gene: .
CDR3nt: TGTGCCAGCAGCTTGGAGTCACGTGTCCTGAACACTGAAGCTTTCTTT
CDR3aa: CASSLESRVLNTEAFF

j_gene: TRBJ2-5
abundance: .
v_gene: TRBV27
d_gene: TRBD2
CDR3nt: TGTGCCAGCGCAGGGACTAGCGGGACGACAGAGACCCAGTACTTC
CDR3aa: CASAGTSGTTETQYF

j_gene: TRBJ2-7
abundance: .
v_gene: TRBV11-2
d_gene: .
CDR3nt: TGTGCCAGCAGCCCCCCTTGGAGCTACGAGCAGTACTTC
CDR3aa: CASSPPWSYEQYF

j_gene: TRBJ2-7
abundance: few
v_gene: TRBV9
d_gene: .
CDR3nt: TGTGCCAGCAGCGTAACTGGCGGGATGGCCGAGCAGTACTTC
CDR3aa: CASSVTGGMAEQYF

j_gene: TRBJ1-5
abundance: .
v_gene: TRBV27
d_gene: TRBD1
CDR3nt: TGTGCCAGCGGGGGACAGACCGGGGGGAATCAGCCCCAGCATTTT
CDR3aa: CASGGQTGGNQPQHF

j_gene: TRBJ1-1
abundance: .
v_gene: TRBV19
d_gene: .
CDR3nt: TGTGCCAGTAATTCGCTGAGAGACAACACTGAAGCTTTCTTT
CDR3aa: CASNSLRDNTEAFF

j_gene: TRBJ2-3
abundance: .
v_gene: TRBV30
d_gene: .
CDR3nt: TGTGCCTGGGAAGCGTTTACTAGCACAGATACGCAGTATTTT
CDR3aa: CAWEAFTSTDTQYF

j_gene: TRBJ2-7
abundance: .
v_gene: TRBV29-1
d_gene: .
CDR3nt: TGCAGCGTTGAAGATAAGGCTGGCTACGAGCAGTACTTC
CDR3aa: CSVEDKAGYEQYF

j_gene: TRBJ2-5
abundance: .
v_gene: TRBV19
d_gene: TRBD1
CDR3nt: TGTGCCAGTAGGCGCACAGGGGGCCCTGGCGGGACCCAAGAGACCCAGTACTTC
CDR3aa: CASRRTGGPGGTQETQYF

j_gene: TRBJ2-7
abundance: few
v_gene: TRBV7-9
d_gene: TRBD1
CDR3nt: TGTGCCCGAGACCGGGACAGGCCCTACGAGCAGTACTTC
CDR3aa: CARDRDRPYEQYF

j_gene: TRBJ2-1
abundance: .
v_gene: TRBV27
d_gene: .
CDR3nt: TGTGCCAGCAGTTCTACGAGCTCCTACAATGAGCAGTTCTTC
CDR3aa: CASSSTSSYNEQFF

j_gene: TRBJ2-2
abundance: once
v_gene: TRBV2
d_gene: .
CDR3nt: TGTGCCAGCAGTGACAGGTTTGAAACCGGGGAGCTGTTTTTT
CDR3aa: CASSDRFETGELFF

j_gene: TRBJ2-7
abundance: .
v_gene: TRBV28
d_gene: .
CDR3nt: TGTGCCAGCAGTTTGTCTGTCAACGAGCAGTACTTC
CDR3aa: CASSLSVNEQYF

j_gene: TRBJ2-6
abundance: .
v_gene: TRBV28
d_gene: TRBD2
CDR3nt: TGTGCCAGCAGTGCTGGGTCCTCGGGACTAGCGGGGGTTGGGGCCAACGTCCTGACTTTC
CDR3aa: CASSAGSSGLAGVGANVLTF

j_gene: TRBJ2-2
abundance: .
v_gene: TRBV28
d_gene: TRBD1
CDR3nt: TGTGCCAGCACCCGGACAGGGAGCACCGGGGAGCTGTTTTTT
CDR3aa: CASTRTGSTGELFF

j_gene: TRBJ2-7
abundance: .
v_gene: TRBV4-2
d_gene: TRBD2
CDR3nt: TGTGCCAGCAGCCAAGTTGGGACTAGTCCTACCTCGGAGTACTTC
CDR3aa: CASSQVGTSPTSEYF

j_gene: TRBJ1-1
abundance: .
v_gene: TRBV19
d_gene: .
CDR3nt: TGTGCCAGTAGTATTGGATCGGTGGGTCTCTTGGCTGAAGCTTTCTTT
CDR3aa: CASSIGSVGLLAEAFF

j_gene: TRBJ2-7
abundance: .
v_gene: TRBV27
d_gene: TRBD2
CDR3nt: TGTGCCAGCAGTCCACAGCGGGAGGTAGCCTACGAGCAGTACTTC
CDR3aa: CASSPQREVAYEQYF

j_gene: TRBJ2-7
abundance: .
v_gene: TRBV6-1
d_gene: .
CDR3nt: TGTGCCAGCAGTTTACGATGGGTAACCTACGAGCAGTACTTC
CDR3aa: CASSLRWVTYEQYF

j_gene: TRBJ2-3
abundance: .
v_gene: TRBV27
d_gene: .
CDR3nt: TGTGCCAGCAGTCCCGTTGGGCGGGGTAGCACAGATACGCAGTATTTT
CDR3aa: CASSPVGRGSTDTQYF